This passage covers 30 T cell receptor beta chains from one sample sequenced in a study of T cells in localized non-small cell lung cancer. The assay was immunoSEQ multiplex PCR, and TCRdb's table has in-frame clones only and misses some. Among about 43,000 clones, around 90% were seen once, and the ten largest hold over 9.5%. This sample comprised PBMCs, obtained before any cancer treatment. The receptors come from a woman between 35 and 70 years old with stage II lung adenocarcinoma.

CDR3 in amino acids: CAISGQITEAFF. The CDR3 nucleotides read TGTGCCATCAGCGGACAGATCACTGAAGCTTTCTTT. The rearrangement joins TRBV10-3 to TRBJ1-1; maybe TRBD1 (6 bases). Germline lookup yields CDR1 ENHRY and CDR2 SYGVKD. CDR3 size: 12 residues. V lost 6 bases and J 4 bases, leaving 9 bases between the germline ends.

The V and J genes are TRBV29-1 and TRBJ1-5; 8 nucleotides match TRBD1. CDR1 is SQVTM, CDR2 ANQGSEA, per germline. Unmatched junction bases numbered 6, after V lost 4 bases and J lost 4 bases. The CDR3 covers 14 residues. The CDR3 DNA reads as TGCAGCGTTGGTTGGACAGGGAGGAATCAGCCCCAGCATTTT. Amino acids: CSVGWTGRNQPQHF.

The CDR3 DNA follows: TGTGCCAGCAGCTTGGTCAGAGATACGCAGTATTTT. Translation gives CASSLVRDTQYF. The chain carries TRBV7-9 and TRBJ2-3; D ambiguous. From germline, CDR1 is SEHNR and CDR2 FQNEAQ (reference sequence). The CDR3 has 12 amino acids. The germline V and J ends were trimmed by 3 bases and 5 bases, with 6 bases remaining between them.

The chain has TRBV6-5 and TRBJ1-1; D is possibly TRBD1 (6 bases). This CDR3 contains 14 residues. Germline CDR1 reads MNHEY; CDR2 reads SVGAGI. Trimming removed 6 bases from V and 5 bases from J, with 16 bases in between. The CDR3 loop reads CASRRQGSRTEAFF. Here the CDR3 DNA reads TGTGCCAGCAGACGCCAGGGGAGTCGGACTGAAGCTTTCTTT.

The chain recombines TRBV12-1 with TRBJ2-1; the table's D call, TRBD1, was not checked against the DNA. TRBV12-1 is annotated as a pseudogene. The CDR3 loop spans 16 amino acids. The CDR3, as DNA: TGTGCCAGCAGCTTATTGGACAGGGATTCCTACAATGAGCAGTTCTTC. Translated, it gives CASSLLDRDSYNEQFF.

The V call is TRBV10-2, the J call TRBJ2-5; D is unclear. This CDR3 has 11 amino acids. The V and J ends lost 8 bases and 5 bases respectively, with 9 bases between them. Germline CDR1 reads WSHSY; CDR2 reads SAAADI. DNA for the CDR3: TGCGCCAGCTCTGCCCGGGAGACCCAGTACTTC. Protein: CASSARETQYF.

This sequence joins TRBV10-1 and TRBJ2-7, with 7 bases aligning to TRBD2. The germline CDR1 and CDR2 sequences are WNHNN and SYGVQD (reference sequence). With V trimmed by 6 bases and J by 2 bases, 4 bases remained unmatched. The CDR3 loop spans 13 amino acids. The CDR3 region is CASSPSGTYEQYF. CDR3 DNA: TGCGCCAGCAGCCCTAGCGGAACCTACGAGCAGTACTTC.

The V call is TRBV15, the J call TRBJ2-3; unclear D gene. The ends were cut back, 2 bases at V and 2 bases at J, with 5 bases in the middle. Germline V gene data show CDR1 as LNHNV and CDR2 as YYDKDF (reference sequence). The CDR3 consists of 13 residues. This CDR3 is CATSRTYTDTQYF. DNA of the CDR3: TGTGCCACCAGCAGAACCTACACAGATACGCAGTATTTT.

The chain combines TRBV28 with TRBJ1-1; D not resolved. The CDR3 is 12 amino acids. CDR1 is MDHEN and CDR2 is SYDVKM in the germline V gene. V was shortened by 7 bases and J by 5 bases, with 11 bases between the two germline ends. The CDR3 loop reads CASTLNPTEAFF. The CDR3 coding sequence is TGTGCCAGCACCCTTAACCCGACTGAAGCTTTCTTT. Filled out from reference TRBV28 and TRBJ1-1, the complete variable domain reads DVKVTQSSRYLVKRTGEKVFLECVQDMDHENMFWYRQDPGLGLRLIYFSYDVKMKEKGDIPEGYSVSREKKERFSLILESASTNQTSMYLCASTLNPTEAFFGQGTRLTVV.

The rearrangement joins TRBV6-1 to TRBJ1-2, with a possible D match to TRBD1 (5 bases). Germline lookup yields CDR1 MNHNS and CDR2 SASEGT. This CDR3 has 14 residues. The V end lost 1 base, the J end lost 3 bases, and 9 bases lay between the germline ends. Here the CDR3 DNA reads TGTGCCAGCAGTGAAGGACAGTTACACTATGGCTACACCTTC. Its protein is CASSEGQLHYGYTF.

This chain uses TRBV2 with TRBJ1-4; the match to TRBD1 covers 8 bases. The ends lost 3 bases at V and 8 bases at J; junction bases unmatched: 2. From germline, CDR1 is SNHLY and CDR2 FYNNEI. There are 13 residues in the CDR3. The CDR3 bases are TGTGCCAGCAGTGAGGACAGGGACGAAAAACTGTTTTTT. This sequence encodes CASSEDRDEKLFF. Variable domain in full (rest from reference TRBV2 and TRBJ1-4): EPEVTQTPSHQVTQMGQEVILRCVPISNHLYFYWYRQILGQKVEFLVSFYNNEISEKSEIFDDQFSVERPDGSNFTLKIRSTKLEDSAMYFCASSEDRDEKLFFGSGTQLSVL.

V gene TRBV18 combines with J gene TRBJ1-1, with no clear D. Trimming stripped 2 bases from V and 1 base from J, with 5 bases between. Germline CDR1 KGHSH, CDR2 LQKENI. The CDR3 consists of 13 residues. CDR3 DNA: TGTGCCAGCTCACCATCAGGGAACACTGAAGCTTTCTTT. It specifies CASSPSGNTEAFF. Looking up the rest from reference TRBV18 and TRBJ1-1 gives the full variable domain: NAGVMQNPRHLVRRRGQEARLRCSPMKGHSHVYWYRQLPEEGLKFMVYLQKENIIDESGMPKERFSAEFPKEGPSILRIQQVVRGDSAAYFCASSPSGNTEAFFGQGTRLTVV.

V usage is TRBV5-4 and J usage is TRBJ1-3; no reliable D call. V was clipped by 5 bases and J by 2 bases, with 8 bases between them. The V gene's germline CDR1 is SGHNT and CDR2 YYREEE (reference sequence). This CDR3 has 13 amino acids. The CDR3 here is CASRNRTGNTIYF. The CDR3 DNA follows: TGTGCCAGCAGGAATCGAACTGGAAACACCATATATTTT. The whole variable domain, filled in from reference TRBV5-4 and TRBJ1-3, reads ETGVTQSPTHLIKTRGQQVTLRCSSQSGHNTVSWYQQALGQGPQFIFQYYREEENGRGNFPPRFSGLQFPNYSSELNVNALELDDSALYLCASRNRTGNTIYFGEGSWLTVV.

The chain recombines TRBV18 with TRBJ2-5; D is possibly TRBD1 (5 bases). The CDR3 runs to 13 residues. Trimming cost V 3 bases and J 5 bases, with 10 bases left between them. Germline CDR1 reads KGHSH; CDR2 reads LQKENI. This chain's CDR3 is CASSPQGVETQYF. CDR3 in DNA: TGTGCCAGCTCACCCCAGGGTGTGGAGACCCAGTACTTC.

The chain has TRBV14 and TRBJ1-2, with no clear D. The CDR3 runs 14 residues. V was shortened by 1 base and J by 4 bases, with 10 bases between the two germline ends. The V gene's germline CDR1 is SGHDN and CDR2 FVKESK. CDR3 DNA: TGTGCCAGCAGCCAAGCGGGTATCTCCTATGGCTACACCTTC. It codes for CASSQAGISYGYTF. The entire variable domain, with the rest obtained from reference TRBV14 and TRBJ1-2, is as follows: EAGVTQFPSHSVIEKGQTVTLRCDPISGHDNLYWYRRVMGKEIKFLLHFVKESKQDESGMPNNRFLAERTGGTYSTLKVQPAELEDSGVYFCASSQAGISYGYTFGSGTRLTVV.

The rearrangement links TRBV7-9 to TRBJ2-3; 7 positions agree with TRBD1. The V segment lost 5 bases and the J segment 3 bases; nucleotides outside the gene matches: 11. The CDR3 runs 16 residues. Germline CDR1 SEHNR, CDR2 FQNEAQ (reference sequence). The CDR3 sequence: CASSKTRQGRTDTQYF. CDR3 DNA sequence: TGTGCCAGCAGCAAGACAAGACAGGGAAGAACAGATACGCAGTATTTT.

This chain uses TRBV27 with TRBJ1-6, with D possibly matching TRBD1 (5 bases). V lost 6 bases to trimming and J lost 3 bases, with 12 bases between them. Germline V lookup: CDR1 MNHEY, CDR2 SMNVEV (reference sequence). The CDR3 runs 15 residues. The CDR3 spells CASSRTGHYNSPLHF. The CDR3 bases are TGTGCCAGCAGCCGCACCGGACACTATAATTCACCCCTCCACTTT.

This clone was picked up one time. The chain couples TRBV19 to TRBJ2-2; 16 positions agree with TRBD2. The germline V gene has CDR1 LNHDA and CDR2 SQIVND (reference sequence). This CDR3 is 19 amino acids long. J gave up 5 bases and V 7 bases, and 13 bases lay outside the gene matches. The CDR3 is CASTLGLAGGPESTGELFF. The CDR3 DNA is TGTGCCAGTACCCTGGGACTAGCGGGAGGGCCTGAGAGTACCGGGGAGCTGTTTTTT.

The sample holds one count of this clone. The CDR3 sequence is CASSSGRNSYNEQFF. As DNA, the CDR3 is TGCGCCAGCAGCTCGGGACGTAACTCCTACAATGAGCAGTTCTTC. V is TRBV5-1 and J is TRBJ2-1; the D gene could be TRBD1 or TRBD2 (5 bases each). The V end was cut by 3 bases, the J end by 0 bases, with 10 bases between. The CDR3 has 15 amino acids. Germline-derived CDR1 and CDR2 are SGHRS and YFSETQ.

The chain is built from TRBV19 and TRBJ2-5; D remains unclear. Per the germline V gene, CDR1 is LNHDA and CDR2 is SQIVND (reference sequence). The CDR3 totals 13 residues. V was clipped by 5 bases and J by 1 base, with 8 bases between them. Here the CDR3 DNA reads TGTGCCAGTAGTTTTACTCGCCAAGAGACCCAGTACTTC. Its protein is CASSFTRQETQYF. Full variable domain (missing parts from reference TRBV19 and TRBJ2-5): DGGITQSPKYLFRKEGQNVTLSCEQNLNHDAMYWYRQDPGQGLRLIYYSQIVNDFQKGDIAEGYSVSREKKESFPLTVTSAQKNPTAFYLCASSFTRQETQYFGPGTRLLVL.

The chain links TRBV11-2 to TRBJ2-7; possibly TRBD2 for D (5 bases). This CDR3 is built from 14 residues. Germline V gives CDR1 SGHAT, CDR2 FQNNGV. V gave up 2 bases and J gave up 0 bases, with 8 bases separating them. CDR3: CASSLRRSSYEQYF. The DNA for the CDR3 is TGTGCCAGCAGCTTAAGGAGGAGCTCCTACGAGCAGTACTTC.

This chain links TRBV5-1 with TRBJ1-2; TRBD1 is a possible D gene (6 bases). Germline lookup yields CDR1 SGHRS and CDR2 YFSETQ. Trimming stripped 4 bases from V and 7 bases from J, with 26 bases between. The CDR3 has 17 residues. CDR3 amino acids: CASSPEPVGGTFGGYTF. CDR3 bases: TGCGCCAGCAGCCCCGAGCCGGTAGGGGGGACCTTCGGTGGCTACACCTTC.

The CDR3: CASRGAFGTDTQYF. CDR3 DNA sequence: TGTGCCAGCAGAGGAGCGTTTGGCACAGATACGCAGTATTTT. The V and J genes are TRBV6-5 and TRBJ2-3, with D hard to call. Germline assignment: CDR1 MNHEY and CDR2 SVGAGI. The CDR3 is 14 amino acids. V lost 6 bases to trimming and J lost 1 base, with 11 bases between them.

J is TRBJ2-7 and V is TRBV9, with TRBD2 identical over 11 bases. Germline V gives CDR1 SGDLS, CDR2 YYNGEE. The CDR3 extends over 19 amino acids. V lost 2 bases to trimming and J lost 0 bases; unmatched junction nucleotides: 13. CDR3 sequence: CASSVSSGTSGSSSYEQYF. CDR3 coding DNA: TGTGCCAGCAGCGTGAGTTCCGGGACTAGCGGAAGTAGCTCCTACGAGCAGTACTTC.

This chain connects TRBV29-1 to TRBJ1-1; D not resolved. The CDR3 runs to 12 residues. Between the trimmed V and J ends, which lost 4 bases and 1 base, there was a span of 7 bases. Germline CDR1 reads SQVTM; CDR2 reads ANQGSEA. The CDR3 loop reads CSVGPANTEAFF. The CDR3 region has the DNA TGCAGCGTTGGCCCAGCGAACACTGAAGCTTTCTTT.

This chain links TRBV9 with TRBJ2-3, with D possibly TRBD1 on 5 matching bases. The CDR3 spans 14 residues. Germline CDR1 reads SGDLS; CDR2 reads YYNGEE. The V end was cut by 5 bases, the J end by 4 bases, with 14 bases between. This chain's CDR3 is CASRSRTRADTQYF. CDR3 DNA: TGTGCCAGCAGGTCCCGGACACGGGCAGATACGCAGTATTTT.

This chain links TRBV5-1 with TRBJ1-6; the match to TRBD1 covers 7 bases. The CDR3 spans 15 residues. The J segment lost 7 bases and the V segment lost 4 bases, leaving 8 bases of the junction unmatched. Germline CDR1 and CDR2: SGHRS and YFSETQ. The CDR3 DNA follows: TGCGCCAGCAGCCGAAGACAGGGAGACAATTCACCCCTCCACTTT. It codes for CASSRRQGDNSPLHF.

This chain joins TRBV2 and TRBJ1-2, with D perhaps matching TRBD1 (5 bases). Germline CDR1 and CDR2: SNHLY and FYNNEI. Between the trimmed V and J ends, which lost 7 bases and 8 bases, there was a span of 17 bases. This CDR3 region has 13 residues. CDR3 amino acids: CASNEKGPGGYTF. CDR3 DNA: TGTGCCAGCAACGAAAAGGGACCGGGGGGCTACACCTTC. Full variable domain (rest looked up from reference TRBV2 and TRBJ1-2): EPEVTQTPSHQVTQMGQEVILRCVPISNHLYFYWYRQILGQKVEFLVSFYNNEISEKSEIFDDQFSVERPDGSNFTLKIRSTKLEDSAMYFCASNEKGPGGYTFGSGTRLTVV.

This chain joins TRBV6-1 and TRBJ2-7; D perhaps matches TRBD2 (6 bases). Between the trimmed V and J ends, which lost 6 bases and 3 bases, there was a span of 15 bases. Germline values: CDR1 MNHNS, CDR2 SASEGT. The CDR3 loop spans 14 amino acids. The CDR3 sequence: CASRYGAGNYEQYF. CDR3 in DNA: TGTGCCAGCAGATATGGGGCGGGGAACTACGAGCAGTACTTC.

J is TRBJ1-1 and V is TRBV29-1; D is uncertain. The CDR3 consists of 11 residues. The V gene's germline CDR1 is SQVTM and CDR2 ANQGSEA. Trimming removed 7 bases from V and 6 bases from J, with 12 bases in between. This CDR3 is CSASITAEAFF. The DNA of the CDR3 is TGCAGCGCCTCAATCACTGCTGAAGCTTTCTTT. The whole variable domain, filled in from reference TRBV29-1 and TRBJ1-1, reads SAVISQKPSRDICQRGTSLTIQCQVDSQVTMMFWYRQQPGQSLTLIATANQGSEATYESGFVIDKFPISRPNLTFSTLTVSNMSPEDSSIYLCSASITAEAFFGQGTRLTVV.